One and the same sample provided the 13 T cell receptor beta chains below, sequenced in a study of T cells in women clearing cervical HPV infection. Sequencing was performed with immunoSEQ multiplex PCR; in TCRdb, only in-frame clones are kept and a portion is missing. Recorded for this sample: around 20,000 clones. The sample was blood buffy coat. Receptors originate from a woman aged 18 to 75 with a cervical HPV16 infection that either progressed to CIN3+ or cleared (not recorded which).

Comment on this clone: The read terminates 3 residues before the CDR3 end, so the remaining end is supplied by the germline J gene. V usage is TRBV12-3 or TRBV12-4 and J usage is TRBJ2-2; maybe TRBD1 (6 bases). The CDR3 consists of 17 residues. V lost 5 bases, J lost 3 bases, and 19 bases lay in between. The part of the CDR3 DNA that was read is TGTGCCAGCAGTCCTCATGGGGGCAGTTCGGACACCGGGGAG. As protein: CASSPHGGSSDTGE. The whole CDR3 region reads CASSPHGGSSDTGELFF.

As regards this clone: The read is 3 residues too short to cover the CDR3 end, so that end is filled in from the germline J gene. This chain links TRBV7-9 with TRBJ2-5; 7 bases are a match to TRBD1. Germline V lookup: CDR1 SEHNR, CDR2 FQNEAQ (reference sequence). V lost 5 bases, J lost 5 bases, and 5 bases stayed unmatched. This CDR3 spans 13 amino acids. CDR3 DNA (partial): TGTGCCAGCAGCCCACAGGGGTCTGAGACC. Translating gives CASSPQGSET. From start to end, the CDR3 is CASSPQGSETQYF.

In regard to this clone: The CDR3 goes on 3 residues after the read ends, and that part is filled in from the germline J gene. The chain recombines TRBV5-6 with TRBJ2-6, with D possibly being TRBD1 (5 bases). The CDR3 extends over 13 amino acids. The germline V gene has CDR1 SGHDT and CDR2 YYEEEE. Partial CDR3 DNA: TGTGCCAGCAGCGGCCTGGACACTTTTTTC. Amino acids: CASSGLDTFF. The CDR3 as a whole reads CASSGLDTFFLTF.

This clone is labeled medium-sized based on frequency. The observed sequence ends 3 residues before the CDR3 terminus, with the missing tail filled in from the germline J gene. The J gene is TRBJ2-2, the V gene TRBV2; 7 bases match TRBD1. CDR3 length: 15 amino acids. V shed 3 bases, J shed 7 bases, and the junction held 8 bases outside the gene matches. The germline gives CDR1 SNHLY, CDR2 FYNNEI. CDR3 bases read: TGTGCCAGCAGTGAGGGAACAGGGGTCGGCGGGGAG. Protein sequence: CASSEGTGVGGE. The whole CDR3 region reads CASSEGTGVGGELFF.

The sequenced part of the CDR3 DNA is TGTGCCAGCTCACCACCTAGCGGGCTTCTACAAGAGACC. Encoded protein: CASSPPSGLLQET. The CDR3 reads in full as CASSPPSGLLQETQYF. This chain uses TRBV18 with TRBJ2-5; 7 positions agree with TRBD2. The CDR3 extends 3 residues past the end of the read, so its final part is completed from the germline J gene. The length of the CDR3 is 16 residues. V gave up 0 bases and J gave up 2 bases; unmatched junction bases: 6. Germline lookup yields CDR1 KGHSH and CDR2 LQKENI.

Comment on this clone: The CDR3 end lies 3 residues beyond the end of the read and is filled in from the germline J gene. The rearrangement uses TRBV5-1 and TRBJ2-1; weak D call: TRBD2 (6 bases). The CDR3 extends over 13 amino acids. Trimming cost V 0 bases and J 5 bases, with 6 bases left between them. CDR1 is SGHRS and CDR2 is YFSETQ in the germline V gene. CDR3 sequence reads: CASSLAGDNEQFF. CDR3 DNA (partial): TGCGCCAGCAGCTTGGCGGGGGACAATGAG.

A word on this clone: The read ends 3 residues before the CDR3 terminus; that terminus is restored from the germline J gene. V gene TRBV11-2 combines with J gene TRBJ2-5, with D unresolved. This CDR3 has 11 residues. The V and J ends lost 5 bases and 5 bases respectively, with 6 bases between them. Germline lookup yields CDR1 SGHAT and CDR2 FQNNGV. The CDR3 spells CASSPRETQYF. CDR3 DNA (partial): TGTGCCAGCAGCCCTAGGGAGACC.

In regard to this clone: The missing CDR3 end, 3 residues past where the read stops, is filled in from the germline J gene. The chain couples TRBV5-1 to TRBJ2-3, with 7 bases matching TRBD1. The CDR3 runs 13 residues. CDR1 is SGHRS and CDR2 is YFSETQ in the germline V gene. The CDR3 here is CASSRDSNQPQYF. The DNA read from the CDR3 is TGCGCCAGCAGCCGGGACAGCAATCAGCCG.

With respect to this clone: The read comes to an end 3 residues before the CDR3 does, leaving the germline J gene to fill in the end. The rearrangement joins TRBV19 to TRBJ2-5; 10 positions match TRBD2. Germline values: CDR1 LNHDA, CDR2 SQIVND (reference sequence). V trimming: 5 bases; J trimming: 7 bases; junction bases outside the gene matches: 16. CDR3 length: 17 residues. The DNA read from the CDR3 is TGTGCCAGTAGTCCCTCAGCGGGGGGGACGACGAGGGGGACC. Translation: CASSPSAGGTTRGT. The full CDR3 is CASSPSAGGTTRGTQYF.

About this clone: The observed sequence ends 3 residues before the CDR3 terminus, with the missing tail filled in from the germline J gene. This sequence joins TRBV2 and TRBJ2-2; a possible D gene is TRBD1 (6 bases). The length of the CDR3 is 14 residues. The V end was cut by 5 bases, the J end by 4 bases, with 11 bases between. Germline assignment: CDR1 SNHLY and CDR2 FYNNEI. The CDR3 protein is CASSTGLRTGELFF. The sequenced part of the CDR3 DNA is TGTGCCAGCAGTACAGGGTTGCGCACCGGGGAG.

CDR3 region: CASSPDRYDYTF. The covered CDR3 bases are TGTGCCAGCAGCCCTGACAGGTACGAC. The chain combines TRBV7-2 with TRBJ1-2, with a weak D call TRBD1 (6 bases). From the germline J gene comes the end of the CDR3, since the read stops 3 residues before it. Germline V lookup: CDR1 SGHTA, CDR2 FQGNSA. The length of the CDR3 is 12 residues.

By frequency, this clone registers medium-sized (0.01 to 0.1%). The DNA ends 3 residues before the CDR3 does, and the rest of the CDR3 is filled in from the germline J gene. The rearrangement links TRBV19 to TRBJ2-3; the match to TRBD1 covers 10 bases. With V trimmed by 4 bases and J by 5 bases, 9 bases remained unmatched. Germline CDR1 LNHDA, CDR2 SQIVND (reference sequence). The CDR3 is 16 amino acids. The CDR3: CASSKGQGIHGDTQYF. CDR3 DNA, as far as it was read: TGTGCCAGTAGTAAGGGACAGGGGATCCACGGAGATACG.

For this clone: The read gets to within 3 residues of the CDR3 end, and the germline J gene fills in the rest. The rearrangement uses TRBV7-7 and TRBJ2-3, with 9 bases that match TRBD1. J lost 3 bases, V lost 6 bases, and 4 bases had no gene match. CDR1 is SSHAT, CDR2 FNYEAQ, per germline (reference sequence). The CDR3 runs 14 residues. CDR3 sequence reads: CASSRDRETDTQYF. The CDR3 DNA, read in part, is TGTGCCAGCAGTAGGGACAGGGAGACAGATACG.